This T cell receptor beta chain was captured in a study of T cells after yellow fever vaccination. TCRdb recomputed calls from the 5' RACE reads with MiXCR, one row per CDR3 protein. Of tens of thousands of distinct CDR3 sequences listed, more than 5.5% are singletons. The sample here was CD8+ T cells sorted from PBMCs, taken around 10 days after the first yellow fever vaccination. The receptor comes from a man younger than 35 who received the YFV17D yellow fever vaccine.

CDR3 sequence reads: CATSDGSSGYTF. The DNA of the CDR3 is TGTGCCACCAGTGATGGGAGTAGTGGCTACACCTTC. The gene calls are TRBV24-1 and TRBJ1-2; D ambiguous. Germline V gene data show CDR1 as KGHDR and CDR2 as SFDVKD. Trimming stripped 3 bases from V and 7 bases from J, with 8 bases between. This CDR3 comprises 12 residues.